This T cell receptor (beta chain) is from a study of blood T cell repertoires in COVID-19. The overall study: COVID-19 samples from acute and convalescent phases originated in the United States, Italy and Spain. The cDNA or gDNA used as material had been derived from T cells, B-cell-depleted T cells, or PBMCs.

The sample holds one count of this clone. Per the original methods: Reference gene primer amplification in the assay estimated nucleated cell counts. Profiling relied on immunoSEQ multiplex PCR, and the TCRdb table lists in-frame clones only, not all of them. The V and J calls and clone size come from that table; D and trimming were worked out from the DNA. The profile covers approximately 240,000 clones, with 85% to 95% appearing a single time and roughly 0.79% taken by the ten largest. Patients at the Seattle site were enrolled during active infection and followed longitudinally. CDR1 and CDR2 (germline): SEHNR, FQNEAQ (reference sequence). Germline trimming cut 8 bases from V and 0 bases from J; bases unmatched to any gene: 13. The CDR3 length is 18 residues.

The sequenced material came from peripheral blood. The chain carries TRBV7-9 and TRBJ2-6; 7 nucleotides line up with TRBD2. The sequence derives from a man aged 30 to 39 with COVID-19, enrolled during active disease. The CDR3 bases are TGTGCCAGCGTTCCGAAGGGACTAACTAGCTCTGGGGCCAACGTCCTGACTTTC. This codes for CASVPKGLTSSGANVLTF.